These 27 T cell receptor beta chains came from one sample sequenced in a study of blood T cell repertoires in COVID-19. The protocol was immunoSEQ multiplex PCR, while the TCRdb copy is restricted to in-frame clones and leaves out a portion. The sample lists about 24,000 clones, 82% occurring once. The sequencing sample was made of peripheral blood. Source of these receptors: a human donor in a cohort sampled during active COVID-19.

The rearrangement links TRBV5-8 to TRBJ1-5; D is uncertain. The CDR3 has 16 residues. The germline V and J ends were trimmed by 1 base and 0 bases, with 11 bases remaining between them. CDR1 is SGHTS and CDR2 is YDEGEE in the germline V gene. The CDR3 DNA reads as TGTGCCAGCAGCTTGTCCCAGGTTTATAGCAATCAGCCCCAGCATTTT. It translates to CASSLSQVYSNQPQHF.

The rearrangement uses TRBV6-5 and TRBJ2-2; 9 bases are shared with TRBD1. V was clipped by 5 bases and J by 1 base; unmatched bases: 2. This CDR3 is built from 15 residues. The germline V gene encodes CDR1 MNHEY and CDR2 SVGAGI. The CDR3 here is CASSKDRGNTGELFF. The CDR3 nucleotides are TGTGCCAGCAGTAAGGACAGGGGGAACACCGGGGAGCTGTTTTTT.

The V and J genes are TRBV4-3 and TRBJ1-1; 7 nucleotides match TRBD1. The length of the CDR3 is 16 residues. Germline CDR1 reads LGHNA; CDR2 reads YSLEER. The trim removed 1 base at V and 5 bases at J, leaving 10 bases unmatched. CDR3 protein: CASSQALNRGETEAFF. Here the CDR3 DNA reads TGCGCCAGCAGCCAAGCTCTAAACAGGGGTGAGACTGAAGCTTTCTTT.

This rearrangement joins TRBV18 to TRBJ1-4, with 7 bases lining up with TRBD1. From germline, CDR1 is KGHSH and CDR2 LQKENI. The trim removed 2 bases at V and 6 bases at J, leaving 3 bases unmatched. CDR3 length equals 14 residues. The CDR3 DNA sequence: TGTGCCAGCTCACCAATCAGGGGGGATGAAAAACTGTTTTTT. Translated, it gives CASSPIRGDEKLFF.

This chain uses TRBV6-2 or TRBV6-3 with TRBJ2-1, with TRBD2 matching over 13 bases. CDR1 is MNHEY and CDR2 is SVGEGT in the germline V gene. The V and J ends lost 2 bases and 1 base, in that order; junction bases with no gene match: 5. This CDR3 comprises 18 residues. CDR3 in DNA: TGTGCCAGCAGTTACACCCTACTAGCGGGGGGGTCCTACAATGAGCAGTTCTTC. Its translation is CASSYTLLAGGSYNEQFF.

This clone turned up a few times. V is TRBV7-2 and J is TRBJ1-1, with D unclear. The CDR3 length is 14 residues. The germline gives CDR1 SGHTA, CDR2 FQGNSA. Deletions cut 2 bases from V and 9 bases from J, with 16 bases between. Here the CDR3 DNA reads TGTGCCAGCAGCTTACGAGGGTTAGAAAAAAAAGCTTTCTTT. Translated: CASSLRGLEKKAFF.

The chain carries TRBV5-4 and TRBJ2-2; TRBD1 is a possible D gene (6 bases). The CDR3 extends over 17 amino acids. Germline V lookup: CDR1 SGHNT, CDR2 YYREEE (reference sequence). The V gene lost 4 bases and the J gene lost 0 bases, with 16 bases spanning the gap. The CDR3 sequence: CASSASARTANTGELFF. CDR3 sequence (DNA): TGTGCCAGCAGCGCCAGTGCGAGGACAGCGAACACCGGGGAGCTGTTTTTT.

The gene calls are TRBV18 and TRBJ1-2; TRBD1 aligns across 11 bases. Looked up from germline, CDR1 is KGHSH and CDR2 is LQKENI. V was clipped by 3 bases and J by 4 bases; unmatched bases: 10. CDR3 length: 17 amino acids. The CDR3 nucleotides are TGTGCCAGCTCACCCCCACGTGGACAGGGGGCAATCTATGGCTACACCTTC. Translated, it gives CASSPPRGQGAIYGYTF.

This clone was seen a handful of times. The chain combines TRBV7-8 with TRBJ2-1, with TRBD2 matching 9 bases. The V gene end was trimmed by 5 bases and the J gene end by 7 bases; junction bases not matched to a gene: 3. This CDR3 contains 13 residues. Germline CDR1 and CDR2: SGHVS and FQNEAQ. CDR3: CASSPLAGNEQFF. The CDR3 DNA reads TGTGCCAGCAGCCCCCTAGCGGGAAATGAGCAGTTCTTC.

The gene calls are TRBV1 and TRBJ2-7; the table's D call of TRBD2 was not tested on the DNA. TRBV1 is marked as a pseudogene. This CDR3 has 15 residues. The CDR3 DNA sequence: TGCACCAGCAGAGAGGGGGGGGCCTGCTCCTACGAGCAGTACTTC. It codes for CTSREGGACSYEQYF.

V gene TRBV4-1 combines with J gene TRBJ2-3; 8 bases agree with TRBD1. After removal of 2 bases from V and 3 bases from J, the junction contained 10 bases not matched to a gene. Germline CDR1 and CDR2: MGHRA and YSYEKL. The CDR3 is made up of 17 amino acids. The CDR3 nucleotides are TGCGCCAGCAGCCAACCGGGTACAGGGGGTCGGACAGATACGCAGTATTTT. Its translation is CASSQPGTGGRTDTQYF.

The rearrangement uses TRBV5-4 and TRBJ2-7, with D possibly being TRBD2 (5 bases). The germline CDR1 and CDR2 sequences are SGHNT and YYREEE (reference sequence). The length of the CDR3 is 14 residues. The V end lost 3 bases, the J end lost 4 bases, and 14 bases lay between the germline ends. CDR3: CASSSHPGSYEQYF. For the CDR3, the DNA is TGTGCCAGCAGCTCGCACCCGGGGTCATACGAGCAGTACTTC. The variable domain in full, completed from reference TRBV5-4 and TRBJ2-7, reads ETGVTQSPTHLIKTRGQQVTLRCSSQSGHNTVSWYQQALGQGPQFIFQYYREEENGRGNFPPRFSGLQFPNYSSELNVNALELDDSALYLCASSSHPGSYEQYFGPGTRLTVT.

The chain employs TRBV6-6 and TRBJ2-1; weak D call: TRBD2 (6 bases). The CDR3 is made up of 13 amino acids. From germline, CDR1 is MNHNY and CDR2 SVGAGI (reference sequence). Trimming left V 7 bases short and J 7 bases short, with 14 bases between. In nucleotides, the CDR3 is TGTGCCAGCACGGGAGAAGCGCTGAATGAGCAGTTCTTC. Protein: CASTGEALNEQFF.

Here the CDR3 reads CASSYRDTDTQYF. In DNA form, the CDR3 reads TGTGCCAGCAGTTACAGAGACACAGATACGCAGTATTTT. The chain combines TRBV6-2 or TRBV6-3 with TRBJ2-3; D is ambiguous. This CDR3 has 13 residues. CDR1 MNHEY and CDR2 SVGEGT come from the germline V gene. V shed 2 bases and J shed 2 bases, with 5 bases lying between them.

This chain joins TRBV11-1 and TRBJ2-7, with 8 bases matching TRBD1. The CDR3 is 16 amino acids. The V segment lost 2 bases and the J segment 0 bases; nucleotides outside the gene matches: 6. Germline V lookup: CDR1 SGHAT, CDR2 FQDESV (reference sequence). The CDR3 DNA reads TGTGCCAGCAGCTTAAGAGACAGGGGCTACTCCTACGAGCAGTACTTC. Protein sequence: CASSLRDRGYSYEQYF.

The chain is built from TRBV4-3 and TRBJ2-1; a weak D match, TRBD2 (5 bases). The germline V gene encodes CDR1 LGHNA and CDR2 YSLEER. Trimming stripped 1 base from V and 2 bases from J, with 15 bases between. This CDR3 spans 17 amino acids. DNA of the CDR3: TGCGCCAGCAGCCAAGGACTTGAGGGAACGGCCTACAATGAGCAGTTCTTC. Its protein product is CASSQGLEGTAYNEQFF.

This clone appeared a few times. The rearrangement joins TRBV6-2 or TRBV6-3 to TRBJ2-7; 9 nucleotides align to TRBD1. CDR3 length: 15 residues. Trimming at V came to 2 bases and at J to 3 bases, leaving 5 bases not matched to a gene. CDR1 MNHEY and CDR2 SVGEGT come from the germline V gene. The CDR3 DNA follows: TGTGCCAGCAGTTACATCGGGACAGGGCTCTACGAGCAGTACTTC. Translated: CASSYIGTGLYEQYF.

The rearrangement joins TRBV5-1 to TRBJ2-7, with D possibly TRBD1 on 6 matching bases. CDR1 is SGHRS and CDR2 is YFSETQ in the germline V gene. This CDR3 comprises 13 residues. V was trimmed by 4 bases and J by 2 bases, leaving 10 bases between them. CDR3 loop: CASSVRDTYEQYF. CDR3 DNA sequence: TGCGCCAGCAGCGTCCGGGACACCTACGAGCAGTACTTC. Filled out from reference TRBV5-1 and TRBJ2-7, the complete variable domain reads KAGVTQTPRYLIKTRGQQVTLSCSPISGHRSVSWYQQTPGQGLQFLFEYFSETQRNKGNFPGRFSGRQFSNSRSEMNVSTLELGDSALYLCASSVRDTYEQYFGPGTRLTVT.

By sample share, this clone is medium-sized (0.01 to 0.1%). V is TRBV10-1 and J is TRBJ2-7, with D perhaps TRBD1 (5 bases). Per germline, CDR1 WNHNN and CDR2 SYGVQD (reference sequence). This CDR3 contains 13 residues. V lost 3 bases and J lost 6, with 12 bases in between. CDR3 loop: CASSEKGSGEQYF. CDR3 in DNA: TGCGCCAGCAGTGAAAAGGGGTCTGGCGAGCAGTACTTC.

The V and J genes are TRBV6-2 or TRBV6-3 and TRBJ1-2, with D possibly TRBD1 on 6 matching bases. The germline gives CDR1 MNHEY, CDR2 SVGEGT. Trimming pared 2 bases from V and 7 bases from J, leaving 14 bases between. The CDR3 has 14 residues. The DNA for the CDR3 is TGTGCCAGCAGTTACATGGACAGCCGTGGTGGCTACACCTTC. Translation: CASSYMDSRGGYTF.

This clone was recorded a few times. V gene TRBV19 combines with J gene TRBJ1-1, with D maybe TRBD1 (6 bases). There are 15 residues in the CDR3. Germline assignment: CDR1 LNHDA and CDR2 SQIVND (reference sequence). V was pared by 7 bases and J by 1 base, with 16 bases between. This chain's CDR3 is CASTRYVGANTEAFF. DNA of the CDR3: TGTGCCAGTACCCGATACGTGGGGGCGAACACTGAAGCTTTCTTT.

This clone counts as medium-sized. J is TRBJ2-1 and V is TRBV27; 9 bases align to TRBD2. Germline CDR1 reads MNHEY; CDR2 reads SMNVEV (reference sequence). V lost 5 bases and J lost 7; bases outside the gene matches: 6. This CDR3 region has 14 residues. CDR3 in DNA: TGTGCCAGCAGTCGCGGGGGGGGACGAAATGAGCAGTTCTTC. This gives the protein CASSRGGGRNEQFF.

The rearrangement uses TRBV5-8 and TRBJ2-3; 8 bases are a match to TRBD2. The CDR3 sequence is 15 residues long. J was trimmed by 4 bases and V by 3 bases; bases with no gene match: 7. Germline values: CDR1 SGHTS, CDR2 YDEGEE. The CDR3 reads CASSYGREWADTQYF. In nucleotides, the CDR3 is TGTGCCAGCAGCTACGGGAGGGAATGGGCAGATACGCAGTATTTT.

The V call is TRBV30, the J call TRBJ1-2; 7 bases are a match to TRBD1. Germline-derived CDR1 and CDR2 are GTSNPN and SVGIG (reference sequence). There are 16 residues in the CDR3. J was trimmed by 0 bases and V by 1 base; bases with no gene match: 8. The CDR3 DNA reads as TGTGCCTGGAGTGATTCGGACAGGAGATCTAACTATGGCTACACCTTC. Translated, it gives CAWSDSDRRSNYGYTF.

V usage is TRBV6-4 and J usage is TRBJ2-3; no firm D call. Germline-derived CDR1 and CDR2 are MRHNA and SNTAGT. The germline V and J ends were trimmed by 2 bases and 4 bases, with 10 bases remaining between them. The CDR3 contains 14 residues. DNA for the CDR3: TGTGCCAGCAGTGACCCCGTGTTATCAGATACGCAGTATTTT. Protein product: CASSDPVLSDTQYF.

The rearrangement links TRBV6-4 to TRBJ2-7; 12 bases match TRBD1. This CDR3 region has 15 residues. Trimming at V came to 6 bases and at J to 6 bases, leaving 9 bases not matched to a gene. Germline V lookup: CDR1 MRHNA, CDR2 SNTAGT. The CDR3 region has the DNA TGTGCCAGCAGCCCCAAGCCGGGACAGGGGGCCGAGCAGTACTTC. This translates into CASSPKPGQGAEQYF.

This sequence joins TRBV27 and TRBJ2-5; the D gene is possibly TRBD2 (5 bases). V lost 4 bases and J lost 3, with 12 bases in between. CDR1 MNHEY and CDR2 SMNVEV come from the germline V gene (reference sequence). The CDR3 length is 14 residues. CDR3 in amino acids: CASSSRTAKETQYF. CDR3 nucleotides: TGTGCCAGCAGTTCCCGGACTGCAAAAGAGACCCAGTACTTC.